These T cell receptor beta chains were read from a single sample in a study of blood T cells in healthy people across ages. From the 5' RACE reads, TCRdb called clonotypes with MiXCR, one entry per CDR3 protein. Counted here are about 780,000 distinct CDR3 sequences, around 24% occurring once; the ten biggest clones make up around 2.9%. This same sample was also part of a study on T cells of mothers and their children.

Sequencing used blood. Every receptor here comes from a boy between 10 and 17 years old in good health. CDR3s include the opening cysteine and the closing phenylalanine or tryptophan. The D gene is left open where the match is weak. Size tells how often a clone was seen (once, few, many) or the class of an expanded clone, and some rows leave it out.

few,TRBJ2-3,NA,TRBV28,TGTGCCAGCAGTTTCTCACAGCTTAGCACAGATACGCAGTATTTT,CASSFSQLSTDTQYF
NA,TRBJ1-6,NA,TRBV6-5,TGTGCCAGCAGTTACTCGAAAGTCCCGACCGGCACCCTCCACTTT,CASSYSKVPTGTLHF
NA,TRBJ2-7,TRBD2,TRBV4-2,TGTGCCAGCAGCCAAGAAGAGGGGACTAGGGGCAGTTACGAGCAGTACTTC,CASSQEEGTRGSYEQYF
NA,TRBJ1-2,TRBD1,TRBV3-1,TGTGCCAGCAGCCCGGACAGGGGATGGAGCTATGGCTACACCTTC,CASSPDRGWSYGYTF
few,TRBJ2-5,NA,TRBV11-2,TGTGCCAGCAGCTCTCGGGGGGGTTTTACAGGGGAAGAAGAGACCCAGTACTTC,CASSSRGGFTGEEETQYF
few,TRBJ2-6,NA,TRBV5-1,TGCGCCAGCAGCACGATTGCGGGCTCTGGGGCCAACGTCCTGACTTTC,CASSTIAGSGANVLTF
NA,TRBJ2-1,NA,TRBV12-3/TRBV12-4,TGTGCCAGCAGTTTGGGGTCAATCTCCTACAATGAGCAGTTCTTC,CASSLGSISYNEQFF
NA,TRBJ1-4,TRBD1,TRBV6-5,TGTGCCAGCAGCACAGGCAGGGGGCAGAGGAAACTGTTTTTT,CASSTGRGQRKLFF
NA,TRBJ2-2,NA,TRBV7-2,TGTGCCAGCAGCTGGGGGTGGGGTAGCACCGGGGAGCTGTTTTTT,CASSWGWGSTGELFF
NA,TRBJ2-5,NA,TRBV7-8,TGTGCCAGCAGCTTTTTAGAGAAAGAGACCCAGTACTTC,CASSFLEKETQYF